The clone carrying this T cell receptor (beta chain) appeared once. Original methodology: Estimation of nucleated cell counts relied on the amplification of reference gene primers. Libraries were prepared by immunoSEQ multiplex PCR; TCRdb keeps only in-frame clonotypes and omits some of them. Clone size and the V and J calls come from that table; the DNA yielded D and trimming. This sample has approximately 99,000 clones, with approximately 82% found just once. This entry is derived from a study of blood T cell repertoires in COVID-19. Study information: The cDNA or gDNA used as material had been derived from T cells, B-cell-depleted T cells, or PBMCs.

The CDR3 is 17 amino acids. The chain carries TRBV21-1 and TRBJ1-2; whether TRBD1, the table's D call, matches the DNA was not checked. TRBV21-1 is labeled a pseudogene. The sequenced sample consisted of peripheral blood. This receptor was identified in a woman in her 70s with acute or convalescent COVID-19. DNA of the CDR3: TGTGCCAGCAGCACCCTACGGAGTGGCAGGGAATACGATGGCTACACCTTC. It yields the protein CASSTLRSGREYDGYTF.